This TCR beta chain was retrieved from a study of early T cells in non-severe SARS-CoV-2 infection. Each CDR3 protein is one row after TCRdb ran MiXCR on the 5' RACE reads. The top ten hold less than 2% of the sample, which has 55,000 to 70,000 distinct CDR3 sequences, roughly an eighth seen once. The CDR3 is 13 amino acids. V was clipped by 5 bases and J by 4 bases; unmatched bases: 4. Germline assignment: CDR1 DFQATT and CDR2 SNEGSKA (reference sequence). The TCR originated in an adult who was a healthcare worker with PCR-confirmed SARS-CoV-2 infection or an uninfected control (not recorded which). Sequencing was done on a sample of whole blood. This chain connects TRBV20-1 to TRBJ1-4, with 7 bases identical to TRBD1. The CDR3 here is CSAPTGNNEKLFF. CDR3 nucleotides: TGCAGTGCTCCGACAGGGAATAATGAAAAACTGTTTTTT.